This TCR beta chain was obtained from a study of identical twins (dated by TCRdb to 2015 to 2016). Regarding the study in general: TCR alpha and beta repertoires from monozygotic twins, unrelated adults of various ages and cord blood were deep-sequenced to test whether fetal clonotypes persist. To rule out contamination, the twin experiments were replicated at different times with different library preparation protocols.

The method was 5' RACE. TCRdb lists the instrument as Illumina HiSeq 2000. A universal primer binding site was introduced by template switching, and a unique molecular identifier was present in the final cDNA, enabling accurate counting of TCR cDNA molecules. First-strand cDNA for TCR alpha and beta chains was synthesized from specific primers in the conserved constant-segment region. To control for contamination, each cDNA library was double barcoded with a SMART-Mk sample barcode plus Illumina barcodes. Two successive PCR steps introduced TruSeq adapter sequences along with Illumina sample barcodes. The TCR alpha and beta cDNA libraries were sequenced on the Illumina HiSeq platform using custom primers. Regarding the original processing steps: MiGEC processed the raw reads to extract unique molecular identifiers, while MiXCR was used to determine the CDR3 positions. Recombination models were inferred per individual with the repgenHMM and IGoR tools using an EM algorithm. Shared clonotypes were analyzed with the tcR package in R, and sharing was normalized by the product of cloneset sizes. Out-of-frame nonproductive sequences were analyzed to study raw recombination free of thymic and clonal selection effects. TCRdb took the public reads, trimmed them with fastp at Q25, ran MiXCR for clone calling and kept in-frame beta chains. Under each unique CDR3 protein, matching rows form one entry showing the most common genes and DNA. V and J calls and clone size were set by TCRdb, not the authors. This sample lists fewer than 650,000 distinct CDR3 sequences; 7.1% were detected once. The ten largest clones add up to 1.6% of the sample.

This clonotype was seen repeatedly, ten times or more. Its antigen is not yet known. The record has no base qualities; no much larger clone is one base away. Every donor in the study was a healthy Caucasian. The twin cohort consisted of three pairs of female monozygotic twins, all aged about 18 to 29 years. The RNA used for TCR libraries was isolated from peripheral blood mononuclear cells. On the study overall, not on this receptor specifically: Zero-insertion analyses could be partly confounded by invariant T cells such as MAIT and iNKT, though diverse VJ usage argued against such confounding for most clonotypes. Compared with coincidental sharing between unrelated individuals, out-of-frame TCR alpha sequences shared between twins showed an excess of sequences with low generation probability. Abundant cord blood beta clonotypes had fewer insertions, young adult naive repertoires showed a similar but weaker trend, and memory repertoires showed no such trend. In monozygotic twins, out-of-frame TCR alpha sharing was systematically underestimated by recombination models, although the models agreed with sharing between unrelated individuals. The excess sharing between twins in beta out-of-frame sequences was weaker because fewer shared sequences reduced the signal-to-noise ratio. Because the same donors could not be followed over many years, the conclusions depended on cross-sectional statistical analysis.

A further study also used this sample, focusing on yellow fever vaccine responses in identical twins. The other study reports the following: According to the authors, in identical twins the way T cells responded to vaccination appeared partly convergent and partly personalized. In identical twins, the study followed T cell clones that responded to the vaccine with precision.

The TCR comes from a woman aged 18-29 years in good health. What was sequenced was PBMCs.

CDR3 sequence: CSARDPGLNTEAFF. The DNA sequence follows: TGCAGTGCTAGAGATCCAGGGCTCAACACTGAAGCTTTCTTT. The sequence links TRBV20-1 to TRBJ1-1; matching of 5 bases hints at TRBD1 as the D gene. According to the germline V gene (reference sequence), CDR1 reads DFQATT and CDR2 reads SNEGSKA. The CDR3 starts with the cysteine, ends with the phenylalanine, and has 14 residues. This entry keeps only the CDR3 DNA: 42 bases, framed from base 1. V is clipped by 0 bases and J by 2 bases, and the sequence between their germline boundaries is 10 bases long.